This TCR beta chain was retrieved from a study of shared clonotypes between healthy human individuals. As for the study in general: CD8 memory received one plate per donor, CD8 naive two, CD4 memory three and CD4 naive three. Study-wide results and limits: Several donors had roughly 5.2% of their naive CD4 clonotypes in common.

Naive CD4+ cells were CD45RA-selected; the remaining cells were memory. As to this clone: Its antigen is unidentified.

The V end lost 6 bases, the J end lost 2 bases, and 12 bases lay between the germline ends. This CDR3 spans 14 amino acids. Germline V gene data show CDR1 as MNHNY and CDR2 as SVGAGI (reference sequence). Samples underwent the assay at deep level. Data came from immunoSEQ multiplex PCR; TCRdb stores just in-frame clones and leaves some out. The data show fewer than 1.8 million clones, with approximately 98.5% seen just once and roughly 0.36% held by the top ten. The chain has TRBV6-6 and TRBJ2-3; TRBD1 or TRBD2 may be the D gene (5 bases each). This sequence originates from a young man in good health. The sample comprised naive CD4+ T cells sorted from blood. Subset denoted: CD45RA+ positively selected. Written as DNA, the CDR3 is TGTGCCAGCAGCTGGGGGACGGACACAGATACGCAGTATTTT. Protein product: CASSWGTDTDTQYF.